This T cell receptor (beta chain) was found in a study of blood T cell repertoires in COVID-19. Looking at the study overall: Italy, Spain and the United States were the sources of the convalescent and acute COVID-19 samples. PBMCs, B-cell-depleted T cells, or T cells were the source of the cDNA or gDNA that made up the material.

The CDR3 extends over 16 amino acids. With V trimmed by 2 bases and J by 8 bases, 11 bases remained unmatched. Sequencing used immunoSEQ multiplex PCR; TCRdb keeps in-frame clones, though not all of them. The sample shows under 250,000 clones, 92% of them seen only once. This clonotype originated in a man aged 30 to 39 with acute or convalescent COVID-19. The chain carries TRBV23-1 and TRBJ2-1; 8 positions match TRBD2. TRBV23-1 is classed as an ORF, of uncertain function. The material sequenced was peripheral blood. CDR3 bases: TGCGCCAGCAGTCAACAAGGAGCGGGAGTACACCATGAGCAGTTCTTC. It specifies CASSQQGAGVHHEQFF.